What follows are 10 T cell receptor beta chains derived from one specimen sequenced in a study of T-cell memory formation after mild COVID-19. TCRdb passed the 5' RACE reads through MiXCR, listing each CDR3 protein once. The table lists approximately 290,000 distinct CDR3 sequences, over 7% of them singletons. The material sequenced was PBMCs or a T cell subset sorted from them (not recorded which). These receptors all come from a man between 18 and 35 years old who had mild COVID-19 (a few samples of this study predate the infection). Cell type and time point are not known.

This clonotype was counted only a few times. This CDR3 is CASSWTGTGELFF. CDR3 nucleotides: TGCGCCAGCAGCTGGACAGGGACCGGGGAGCTGTTTTTT. The chain couples TRBV5-1 to TRBJ2-2; 8 positions agree with TRBD1. Germline V gives CDR1 SGHRS, CDR2 YFSETQ. Trimming at V came to 3 bases and at J to 5 bases, leaving 0 bases not matched to a gene. The CDR3 sequence is 13 residues long.

Many counts were recorded for this clonotype. The rearrangement joins TRBV6-5 to TRBJ2-5, with 8 bases fitting TRBD2. This CDR3 has 14 amino acids. The junction had 7 bases not matched to a gene; V was cut back by 6 bases and J by 4 bases. Germline V gene data show CDR1 as MNHEY and CDR2 as SVGAGI. The CDR3 reads CASRSGLGRETQYF. In DNA form, the CDR3 reads TGTGCCAGCAGATCGGGACTAGGCAGAGAGACCCAGTACTTC.

This clonotype was observed a handful of times. The chain links TRBV4-2 to TRBJ2-5; 8 bases are shared with TRBD2. The ends lost 4 bases at V and 4 bases at J; junction bases unmatched: 8. Germline V gene lookup returns CDR1 LGHNA and CDR2 YNFKEQ. This CDR3 contains 15 residues. For the CDR3, the DNA is TGTGCCAGCAGCCCCCGGGGGGGCGAGGGAGAGACCCAGTACTTC. Protein: CASSPRGGEGETQYF.

This clonotype has more than one count but fewer than ten. CDR3 bases: TGCAGTGCTAGTAATACCCATGGAAACACCATATATTTT. Encoded protein: CSASNTHGNTIYF. This rearrangement joins TRBV20-1 to TRBJ1-3; D unclear. The CDR3 has 13 residues. The V end lost 3 bases, the J end lost 3 bases, and 9 bases lay between the germline ends. Germline V gene data show CDR1 as DFQATT and CDR2 as SNEGSKA (reference sequence).

This clonotype was seen only a few times. The chain uses TRBV20-1 and TRBJ2-5, with 11 bases aligning to TRBD2. V trimming: 4 bases; J trimming: 5 bases; junction bases outside the gene matches: 9. Germline V gene data show CDR1 as DFQATT and CDR2 as SNEGSKA (reference sequence). This CDR3 contains 15 residues. This chain's CDR3 is CSATSTSGGDETQYF. The CDR3 region has the DNA TGCAGTGCTACAAGCACTAGCGGGGGAGATGAGACCCAGTACTTC.

J is TRBJ2-3 and V is TRBV20-1; 11 nucleotides line up with TRBD2. The CDR3 is made up of 18 amino acids. J was trimmed by 2 bases and V by 3 bases; bases with no gene match: 13. CDR1 and CDR2 (germline): DFQATT, SNEGSKA (reference sequence). The CDR3 loop is CSARTTSGATFITDTQYF. The CDR3 region has the DNA TGCAGTGCTAGGACGACTAGCGGGGCGACCTTTATCACAGATACGCAGTATTTT.

The genes are TRBV6-5 and TRBJ2-3, with 12 bases matching TRBD2. This CDR3 is built from 16 residues. Per the germline V gene, CDR1 is MNHEY and CDR2 is SVGAGI. With V trimmed by 2 bases and J by 4 bases, 4 bases remained unmatched. CDR3 region: CASSYPASGGADTQYF. The CDR3, as DNA: TGTGCCAGCAGTTACCCGGCTAGCGGGGGGGCAGATACGCAGTATTTT.

The V gene is TRBV5-1, the J gene TRBJ2-6; perhaps TRBD1 as D (6 bases). Germline assignment: CDR1 SGHRS and CDR2 YFSETQ. This CDR3 contains 18 residues. The V gene lost 4 bases and the J gene lost 4 bases, with 21 bases spanning the gap. CDR3 sequence reads: CASSPPVRTVAGANVLTF. The CDR3 region has the DNA TGCGCCAGCAGCCCACCCGTCAGGACAGTCGCGGGGGCCAACGTCCTGACTTTC.

At least ten counts were recorded for this clonotype. The chain joins TRBV29-1 to TRBJ2-1, with 9 bases that match TRBD1. This CDR3 region has 14 residues. V lost 6 bases and J lost 9; bases outside the gene matches: 12. Germline lookup yields CDR1 SQVTM and CDR2 ANQGSEA. CDR3 in amino acids: CSVGQGGSGGEQFF. The CDR3 DNA reads as TGCAGCGTGGGACAGGGAGGGAGTGGGGGTGAGCAGTTCTTC.

The chain links TRBV5-1 to TRBJ2-6; the D is unclear. Per germline, CDR1 SGHRS and CDR2 YFSETQ. V was trimmed by 5 bases and J by 4 bases, leaving 10 bases between them. CDR3 length equals 14 residues. The CDR3: CASRIQAGANVLTF. CDR3 in DNA: TGCGCCAGCAGGATTCAGGCGGGGGCCAACGTCCTGACTTTC.